This T cell receptor beta chain was sequenced in a study of blood T cell repertoires in COVID-19. The CDR3 is made up of 13 amino acids. V lost 2 bases and J lost 5, with 9 bases in between. Measured with immunoSEQ multiplex PCR; TCRdb has only the in-frame clones, and not every one. This table has 300,000 to 400,000 clones, over 80% appearing once. The rearrangement links TRBV12-3 or TRBV12-4 to TRBJ1-1, with D possibly matching TRBD1 (6 bases). Sequencing input: peripheral blood. The sequence came from a young man with COVID-19, enrolled during active disease. The CDR3, as DNA: TGTGCCAGCAGTTTATCAGGGGAGACTGAAGCTTTCTTT. This translates into CASSLSGETEAFF.